This TCR beta chain was found in a study of breast tumors, draining lymph nodes, adjacent tissues (dated by TCRdb to between 2015 and 2016). In the study overall: The study compared TCR beta repertoires across tumor, adjacent nontumor tissue and axillary lymph nodes from breast cancer patients. In human breast cancer, the study set out to evaluate how tumor, surrounding tissue and draining lymph node repertoires relate to one another and whether T cells may move between these sites. Findings and caveats that apply to the study as a whole: The conclusion that tumor T cells originate in lymph nodes was presented as consistent with a hypothesis rather than as directly demonstrated. Tumor and nontumor tissue repertoires were found to be significantly more similar in luminal-like than in basal-like breast cancer. The data were considered consistent with most tumor T cells being derived from the lymph node and subsequently expanding within tumor tissue. Tumor T-cell repertoires showed less diversity than lymph node repertoires and more diversity than nontumor tissue repertoires, and tumor T-cell repertoires showed preferential V and J gene usage.

Notes on this clonotype: There is no known antigen for this receptor. No base-level quality is on record; no much larger clone is a single base apart.

The reads were generated on an Illumina HiSeq 2000. Multiplex PCR amplification was used to build the TCR beta chain libraries. The amplified TCR beta chain products were analyzed by high-throughput sequencing. In TCRdb, the public reads were trimmed at Q25 with fastp and aligned with MiXCR, with productive beta chains retained. Rows with one shared CDR3 protein collapse into an entry with the most common genes and DNA. The sample table records fewer than 200,000 distinct CDR3 sequences; about 30% of these occur just once. Clones ranked in the top ten supply approximately 4.3% of the sample. Lymph node samples came from the axillary draining lymph nodes of breast cancer patients. The sequence was obtained from a female donor with breast cancer. Some clones in this sample may be carry-over from other donors' samples. The sample consisted of axillary lymph node tissue.

The sequenced DNA is TGTGCCAGCAGTTTGAGGGACGGCCGGGCGGAAAAACTGTTTTTT. It translates to CASSLRDGRAEKLFF. The V and J segments used are TRBV2 and TRBJ1-4; the D gene is perhaps TRBD1, on 5 matching bases. V was cut back by 5 bases and J by 8 bases, leaving a gap of 18 bases between them. Looking up the germline V gene yields CDR1 SNHLY and CDR2 FYNNEI. The CDR3 measures 15 amino acids from cysteine to phenylalanine. Only the CDR3 DNA stays, 45 bases, in frame from base 1.